This T cell receptor (beta chain) was obtained from a study of OX40 agonist ivuxolimab in advanced cancers. The overall study: Ivuxolimab is an agonistic anti-OX40 (CD134) antibody, and patients were treated with it. Those enrolled were approximately 83% male, with a mean age of about 66 years and ages from about 20 to 80. Findings of the study overall: Averaging showed that CD8+ T cells had more expanded clones than CD4+ did. Some nonresponders likewise displayed low normalized T-cell clonal expansion.

Germline V gene sequence: CDR1 LGHNA, CDR2 YSLEER. CDR3 length: 16 residues. Trimming shortened V by 0 bases and J by 6 bases, and 14 bases separated the two germline ends. TCRdb's table, derived via immunoSEQ multiplex PCR, lists solely in-frame clones and lacks some. Of about 71,000 clones listed, approximately 94% are singletons. Points on this clone: Its target is not known.

The chain employs TRBV4-3 and TRBJ2-2, with D possibly TRBD2 on 6 matching bases. This clonotype was sampled from an adult with an advanced solid tumor such as melanoma, head and neck, liver or kidney cancer. The input for sequencing was CD4+ or CD8+ T cells sorted from blood, taken in a trial of the OX40 agonist ivuxolimab. As DNA, the CDR3 is TGCGCCAGCAGCCAAGACGCGGGGCAGTATCCCGGGGAGCTGTTTTTT. Its translation is CASSQDAGQYPGELFF.